These T cell receptor beta chains were read from a single sample in a study of identical twins. One entry per CDR3 protein results from TCRdb running MiXCR on the 5' RACE reads. This table holds 230,000 or so distinct CDR3 sequences, about 8.3% found once. In addition, the sample was reused for a study of yellow fever vaccine responses in identical twins.

Sequenced material: CD8+ T cells sorted from blood. All receptors derive from a woman between 18 and 30 years old in good health. Both conserved end residues are part of each CDR3. Each record gives: V gene, J gene, D gene, clone size, CDR3 protein, CDR3 DNA. D genes are given only for firm matches. Clone sizes are given selectively: once, few, many, or a class where the clone is expanded.

V gene: TRBV28; J gene: TRBJ2-7; D gene: .; clone size: few; CDR3 protein: CASSSRLESEQYF; CDR3 DNA: TGTGCCAGCAGTTCAAGACTAGAGAGCGAGCAGTACTTC
V gene: TRBV28; J gene: TRBJ2-1; D gene: TRBD2; clone size: many; CDR3 protein: CASSRGLVIGNEQFF; CDR3 DNA: TGTGCCAGCAGTAGGGGACTAGTAATAGGCAATGAGCAGTTCTTC
V gene: TRBV20-1; J gene: TRBJ2-5; D gene: .; clone size: .; CDR3 protein: CSARIIGEETQYF; CDR3 DNA: TGCAGTGCTCGGATAATTGGGGAAGAGACCCAGTACTTC
V gene: TRBV6-1; J gene: TRBJ2-5; D gene: .; clone size: .; CDR3 protein: CASRKDGGRQETQYF; CDR3 DNA: TGTGCCAGTAGGAAGGATGGAGGCAGACAAGAGACCCAGTACTTC
V gene: TRBV14; J gene: TRBJ2-5; D gene: .; clone size: few; CDR3 protein: CASKGRTSEETQYF; CDR3 DNA: TGTGCCAGCAAAGGCCGGACATCCGAGGAGACCCAGTACTTC
V gene: TRBV6-5; J gene: TRBJ1-2; D gene: .; clone size: once; CDR3 protein: CASRETGYGYTF; CDR3 DNA: TGTGCCAGCAGGGAGACAGGCTATGGCTACACCTTC
V gene: TRBV11-2; J gene: TRBJ2-6; D gene: .; clone size: many; CDR3 protein: CASSFLPRQAISGANVLTF; CDR3 DNA: TGTGCCAGCAGCTTTTTACCCCGACAGGCTATCTCTGGGGCCAACGTCCTGACTTTC
V gene: TRBV29-1; J gene: TRBJ2-7; D gene: TRBD2; clone size: many; CDR3 protein: CSVPVERGLAGEQYF; CDR3 DNA: TGCAGCGTCCCGGTGGAGCGGGGCCTGGCAGGAGAGCAGTACTTC
V gene: TRBV7-9; J gene: TRBJ1-2; D gene: .; clone size: .; CDR3 protein: CASSLVAGDGYTF; CDR3 DNA: TGTGCCAGCAGCTTAGTGGCAGGGGATGGCTACACCTTC
V gene: TRBV20-1; J gene: TRBJ2-4; D gene: TRBD2; clone size: .; CDR3 protein: CSARDWLAVENIQYF; CDR3 DNA: TGCAGTGCTAGAGATTGGCTAGCGGTAGAAAACATTCAGTACTTC
V gene: TRBV29-1; J gene: TRBJ2-3; D gene: TRBD2; clone size: many; CDR3 protein: CSVEIPVTSGPSDTQYF; CDR3 DNA: TGCAGCGTTGAGATCCCGGTGACTAGCGGTCCCTCAGATACGCAGTATTTT
V gene: TRBV2; J gene: TRBJ2-2; D gene: TRBD2; clone size: many; CDR3 protein: CASIPTSGRGAGELFF; CDR3 DNA: TGTGCCAGCATTCCTACAAGCGGGAGAGGGGCCGGGGAGCTGTTTTTT
V gene: TRBV7-6; J gene: TRBJ2-1; D gene: TRBD2; clone size: many; CDR3 protein: CASSSGLASVDEQFF; CDR3 DNA: TGTGCCAGCAGCTCGGGACTAGCAAGTGTCGATGAGCAGTTCTTC
V gene: TRBV24-1; J gene: TRBJ2-1; D gene: TRBD2; clone size: many; CDR3 protein: CATSDDSGRAYNEQFF; CDR3 DNA: TGTGCCACCAGTGATGATAGCGGGAGAGCCTACAATGAGCAGTTCTTC
V gene: TRBV29-1; J gene: TRBJ1-1; D gene: .; clone size: many; CDR3 protein: CSVRENTEAFF; CDR3 DNA: TGCAGCGTTCGCGAGAACACTGAAGCTTTCTTT
V gene: TRBV29-1; J gene: TRBJ2-1; D gene: TRBD1; clone size: many; CDR3 protein: CSVEDMGSGQGYNEQFF; CDR3 DNA: TGCAGCGTTGAAGATATGGGTTCCGGACAGGGCTACAATGAGCAGTTCTTC
V gene: TRBV27; J gene: TRBJ2-3; D gene: .; clone size: few; CDR3 protein: CASSPYDPAGATDTQYF; CDR3 DNA: TGTGCCAGCAGTCCCTATGATCCTGCTGGGGCCACAGATACGCAGTATTTT
V gene: TRBV10-2; J gene: TRBJ1-5; D gene: .; clone size: many; CDR3 protein: CASSELTGYSNQPQHF; CDR3 DNA: TGCGCCAGCAGTGAGTTGACAGGATATAGCAATCAGCCCCAGCATTTT
V gene: TRBV25-1; J gene: TRBJ1-1; D gene: TRBD1; clone size: few; CDR3 protein: CASREDRGPSTEAFF; CDR3 DNA: TGTGCCAGCAGAGAAGACAGGGGGCCGAGCACTGAAGCTTTCTTT
V gene: TRBV7-6; J gene: TRBJ2-7; D gene: TRBD1; clone size: .; CDR3 protein: CASSTPDRGGYEQYF; CDR3 DNA: TGTGCCAGCAGCACACCGGACAGGGGGGGTTACGAGCAGTACTTC
V gene: TRBV7-9; J gene: TRBJ2-5; D gene: .; clone size: .; CDR3 protein: CASSSSDSFQETQYF; CDR3 DNA: TGTGCCAGCAGCTCCTCCGACAGCTTTCAAGAGACCCAGTACTTC
V gene: TRBV24-1; J gene: TRBJ2-6; D gene: .; clone size: many; CDR3 protein: CATSGGPNVLTF; CDR3 DNA: TGTGCCACCAGTGGAGGGCCCAACGTCCTGACTTTC
V gene: TRBV27; J gene: TRBJ2-1; D gene: .; clone size: few; CDR3 protein: CASSLDSWNEQFF; CDR3 DNA: TGTGCCAGCAGTTTGGACTCTTGGAATGAGCAGTTCTTC
V gene: TRBV27; J gene: TRBJ2-3; D gene: TRBD2; clone size: .; CDR3 protein: CASSLLPGLAGDPDTQYF; CDR3 DNA: TGTGCCAGCAGTCTCCTCCCGGGACTAGCGGGAGACCCAGATACGCAGTATTTT
V gene: TRBV6-2/TRBV6-3; J gene: TRBJ2-1; D gene: TRBD1; clone size: many; CDR3 protein: CASSLTGSSYNEQFF; CDR3 DNA: TGTGCCAGCAGTTTGACAGGGTCCTCCTACAATGAGCAGTTCTTC
V gene: TRBV27; J gene: TRBJ2-5; D gene: TRBD1; clone size: many; CDR3 protein: CASSEGQVGETQYF; CDR3 DNA: TGTGCCAGCAGTGAGGGACAGGTTGGAGAGACCCAGTACTTC
V gene: TRBV5-1; J gene: TRBJ2-7; D gene: .; clone size: many; CDR3 protein: CASSITGRSYEQYF; CDR3 DNA: TGCGCCAGCAGCATTACGGGCAGGTCCTACGAGCAGTACTTC
V gene: TRBV9; J gene: TRBJ2-7; D gene: TRBD1; clone size: few; CDR3 protein: CASSAEGASDEQYF; CDR3 DNA: TGTGCCAGCAGCGCCGAGGGGGCAAGCGACGAGCAGTACTTC
V gene: TRBV5-1; J gene: TRBJ2-1; D gene: TRBD2; clone size: .; CDR3 protein: CASRGGLAGEVGNEQFF; CDR3 DNA: TGCGCCAGCAGGGGGGGACTAGCGGGAGAAGTCGGGAATGAGCAGTTCTTC
V gene: TRBV27; J gene: TRBJ2-7; D gene: .; clone size: .; CDR3 protein: CASSLGQGGDEQYF; CDR3 DNA: TGTGCCAGCAGTTTAGGGCAGGGGGGTGACGAGCAGTACTTC
V gene: TRBV5-1; J gene: TRBJ2-3; D gene: .; clone size: many; CDR3 protein: CASSLIGSTDTQYF; CDR3 DNA: TGTGCCAGCAGCCTAATAGGGAGCACAGATACGCAGTATTTT
V gene: TRBV29-1; J gene: TRBJ2-1; D gene: .; clone size: .; CDR3 protein: CSVGGTSFNEQFF; CDR3 DNA: TGCAGCGTTGGGGGCACTAGCTTCAATGAGCAGTTCTTC
V gene: TRBV27; J gene: TRBJ2-3; D gene: .; clone size: few; CDR3 protein: CASSQGDTQYF; CDR3 DNA: TGTGCCAGCAGTCAGGGGGATACGCAGTATTTT
V gene: TRBV18; J gene: TRBJ1-4; D gene: .; clone size: .; CDR3 protein: CASSPEVANEKLFF; CDR3 DNA: TGTGCCAGCTCACCTGAGGTAGCTAATGAAAAACTGTTTTTT
V gene: TRBV18; J gene: TRBJ1-1; D gene: .; clone size: few; CDR3 protein: CASLPTGWGAIPEAFF; CDR3 DNA: TGTGCCAGCTTACCGACCGGATGGGGGGCAATCCCTGAAGCTTTCTTT
V gene: TRBV2; J gene: TRBJ2-1; D gene: .; clone size: .; CDR3 protein: CASSGSDRPYNEQFF; CDR3 DNA: TGTGCCAGCAGTGGGTCGGACAGACCCTACAATGAGCAGTTCTTC
V gene: TRBV4-2; J gene: TRBJ2-7; D gene: TRBD2; clone size: many; CDR3 protein: CASSQDPPGGTYEQYF; CDR3 DNA: TGTGCCAGCAGCCAAGATCCACCGGGGGGTACCTACGAGCAGTACTTC
V gene: TRBV6-5; J gene: TRBJ2-3; D gene: TRBD1; clone size: .; CDR3 protein: CASSYSTGGRGDTQYF; CDR3 DNA: TGTGCCAGCAGTTACTCTACAGGGGGCCGAGGAGATACGCAGTATTTT
V gene: TRBV5-1; J gene: TRBJ2-3; D gene: .; clone size: many; CDR3 protein: CASSPYGSLQDTQYF; CDR3 DNA: TGCGCCAGCAGCCCTTACGGGAGTCTTCAGGATACGCAGTATTTT
V gene: TRBV7-2; J gene: TRBJ2-7; D gene: TRBD2; clone size: few; CDR3 protein: CASSTGSGTYEQYF; CDR3 DNA: TGTGCCAGCAGCACGGGGAGCGGGACCTACGAGCAGTACTTC
V gene: TRBV7-2; J gene: TRBJ2-7; D gene: .; clone size: few; CDR3 protein: CASSYPRTGGSEQYF; CDR3 DNA: TGTGCCAGCAGCTACCCACGGACCGGGGGTTCCGAGCAGTACTTC
V gene: TRBV6-2/TRBV6-3; J gene: TRBJ2-1; D gene: .; clone size: many; CDR3 protein: CASLGAPSYNEQFF; CDR3 DNA: TGTGCCAGCCTCGGAGCGCCTTCCTACAATGAGCAGTTCTTC
V gene: TRBV5-1; J gene: TRBJ1-2; D gene: .; clone size: .; CDR3 protein: CASSLETPVNYGYTF; CDR3 DNA: TGCGCCAGCAGCTTGGAGACACCGGTCAACTATGGCTACACCTTC
V gene: TRBV5-6; J gene: TRBJ2-2; D gene: .; clone size: once; CDR3 protein: CASSLGGFTGELFF; CDR3 DNA: TGTGCCAGCAGCTTAGGTGGTTTTACCGGGGAGCTGTTTTTT
V gene: TRBV29-1; J gene: TRBJ2-7; D gene: .; clone size: .; CDR3 protein: CSVEQGPYEQYF; CDR3 DNA: TGCAGCGTTGAACAGGGTCCCTACGAGCAGTACTTC
V gene: TRBV11-2; J gene: TRBJ2-7; D gene: TRBD1; clone size: many; CDR3 protein: CASSSPEDWTGGPGQYF; CDR3 DNA: TGTGCCAGCAGCTCACCGGAAGACTGGACAGGGGGTCCCGGGCAGTACTTC
V gene: TRBV7-9; J gene: TRBJ2-1; D gene: .; clone size: few; CDR3 protein: CASSLSGVGNEQFF; CDR3 DNA: TGTGCCAGCAGCTTGTCAGGAGTGGGGAATGAGCAGTTCTTC
V gene: TRBV30; J gene: TRBJ2-7; D gene: TRBD1; clone size: .; CDR3 protein: CAWSVSTGWAYEQYF; CDR3 DNA: TGTGCCTGGAGTGTATCGACAGGGTGGGCCTACGAGCAGTACTTC
V gene: TRBV5-1; J gene: TRBJ2-1; D gene: .; clone size: .; CDR3 protein: CASSLVVGNEQFF; CDR3 DNA: TGCGCCAGCAGCTTGGTGGTTGGGAATGAGCAGTTCTTC
V gene: TRBV20-1; J gene: TRBJ2-7; D gene: .; clone size: few; CDR3 protein: CSARDLDTSYEQYF; CDR3 DNA: TGCAGTGCTAGAGATCTTGATACCTCCTACGAGCAGTACTTC
V gene: TRBV6-2/TRBV6-3; J gene: TRBJ2-1; D gene: .; clone size: .; CDR3 protein: CASVVPPGQFF; CDR3 DNA: TGTGCCAGCGTAGTCCCCCCAGGGCAGTTCTTC
V gene: TRBV19; J gene: TRBJ2-7; D gene: .; clone size: once; CDR3 protein: CASSIGVWEYEQYF; CDR3 DNA: TGTGCCAGTAGTATTGGCGTGTGGGAGTACGAGCAGTACTTC